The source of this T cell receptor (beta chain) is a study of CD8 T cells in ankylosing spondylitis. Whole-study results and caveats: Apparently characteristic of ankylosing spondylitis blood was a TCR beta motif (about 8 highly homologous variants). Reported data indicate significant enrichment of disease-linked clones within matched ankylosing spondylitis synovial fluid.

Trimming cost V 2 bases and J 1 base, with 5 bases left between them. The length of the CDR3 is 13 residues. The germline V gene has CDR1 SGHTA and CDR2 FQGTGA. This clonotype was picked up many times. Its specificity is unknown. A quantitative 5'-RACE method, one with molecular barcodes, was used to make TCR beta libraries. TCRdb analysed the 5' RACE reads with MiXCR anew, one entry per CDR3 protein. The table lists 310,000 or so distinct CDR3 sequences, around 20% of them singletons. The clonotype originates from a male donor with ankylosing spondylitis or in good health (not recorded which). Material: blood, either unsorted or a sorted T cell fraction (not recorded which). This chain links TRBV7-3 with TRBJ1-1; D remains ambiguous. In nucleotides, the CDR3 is TGTGCCAGCAGCTTAGTCCCGAACACTGAAGCTTTCTTT. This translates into CASSLVPNTEAFF. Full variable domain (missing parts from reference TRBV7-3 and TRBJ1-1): GAGVSQTPSNKVTEKGKYVELRCDPISGHTALYWYRQSLGQGPEFLIYFQGTGAADDSGLPNDRFFAVRPEGSVSTLKIQRTERGDSAVYLCASSLVPNTEAFFGQGTRLTVV.